This passage covers 26 T cell receptor beta chains from one sample sequenced in a study of CD8+CD57+ T cells in acquired aplastic anemia. The use of genomic DNA as template underpinned the TCR beta VDJ and CDR3 profiling. TCRdb itself ran the reads through MiXCR, one entry per CDR3 protein. The data contain some 150,000 distinct CDR3 sequences, more than 45% of them singletons. CD8+CD57+ cell expansion had been shown by flow cytometry in patients chosen for sequencing. The sample taken for sequencing was sorted CD4+, CD8+, or CD8+CD57+ T cells (not recorded which) from PBMCs. These receptors were obtained from a human donor with aplastic anemia.

The rearrangement uses TRBV11-2 and TRBJ1-3; possible D gene TRBD1, 5 bases. V gave up 2 bases and J gave up 0 bases, with 11 bases separating them. CDR1 is SGHAT and CDR2 is FQNNGV in the germline V gene. CDR3 length: 16 amino acids. Written as DNA, the CDR3 is TGTGCCAGCAGCTTATGTGGGGGGGGCTCTGGAAACACCATATATTTT. Encoded protein: CASSLCGGGSGNTIYF.

This sequence joins TRBV12-3 or TRBV12-4 and TRBJ2-3; 10 bases agree with TRBD2. The J segment lost 8 bases and the V segment lost 5 bases, leaving 10 bases of the junction unmatched. There are 15 residues in the CDR3. This CDR3 is CASSSGGAGTSTQYF. In nucleotides, the CDR3 is TGTGCCAGCAGTAGCGGGGGGGCCGGTACCAGTACGCAGTATTTT.

In its sample, this clonotype was seen many times. The chain is built from TRBV4-3 and TRBJ1-1, with a weak D call TRBD1 (6 bases). V dropped 0 bases and J dropped 7 bases, with 12 bases sitting between them. The CDR3 spans 14 residues. Germline CDR1 LGHNA, CDR2 YSLEER. This CDR3 is CASSQDFETGEAFF. The DNA of the CDR3 is TGCGCCAGCAGCCAAGATTTTGAGACAGGTGAAGCTTTCTTT.

The chain couples TRBV10-2 to TRBJ2-7, with 8 positions matching TRBD2. Per germline, CDR1 WSHSY and CDR2 SAAADI. J lost 0 bases, V lost 4 bases, and 8 bases had no gene match. The CDR3 covers 16 residues. CDR3 nucleotide sequence: TGCGCCAGCAGTGGCACTAGCGGACGGAGCTCCTACGAGCAGTACTTC. Its translation: CASSGTSGRSSYEQYF.

V usage is TRBV15 and J usage is TRBJ2-7; D perhaps matches TRBD2 (6 bases). The CDR3 is 16 amino acids. V lost 0 bases to trimming and J lost 5 bases, with 17 bases between them. Germline lookup yields CDR1 LNHNV and CDR2 YYDKDF (reference sequence). CDR3 in amino acids: CATSREGRTGFHEQYF. The CDR3 bases are TGTGCCACCAGCAGAGAGGGGAGGACGGGGTTCCACGAGCAGTACTTC.

This clonotype was counted ten times or more. The chain links TRBV25-1 to TRBJ2-2; a possible D gene is TRBD2 (6 bases). The CDR3 is 15 amino acids. Germline CDR1 and CDR2: MGHDK and SYGVNS. The V gene lost 1 base and the J gene lost 5 bases, with 11 bases spanning the gap. CDR3 sequence reads: CASSEWRERTGELFF. DNA for the CDR3: TGTGCCAGCAGTGAATGGAGGGAGCGAACCGGGGAGCTGTTTTTT.

This chain connects TRBV7-8 to TRBJ2-5; a weak D match, TRBD1 (6 bases). The CDR3 is 14 amino acids. The germline gives CDR1 SGHVS, CDR2 FQNEAQ. The germline V and J ends were trimmed by 4 bases and 5 bases, with 14 bases remaining between them. This CDR3 is CASSSHQGSETQYF. The CDR3 nucleotides are TGTGCCAGCAGCTCCCATCAGGGGTCGGAGACCCAGTACTTC.

This clonotype was detected ten times or more. The chain employs TRBV7-8 and TRBJ1-4; D remains ambiguous. The germline V and J ends were trimmed by 1 base and 5 bases, with 8 bases remaining between them. The CDR3 runs to 14 residues. The germline V gene encodes CDR1 SGHVS and CDR2 FQNEAQ. As DNA, the CDR3 is TGTGCCAGCAGCTTAGGAGGGAGGAATGAAAAACTGTTTTTT. Translated: CASSLGGRNEKLFF. The entire variable domain, with the rest obtained from reference TRBV7-8 and TRBJ1-4, is as follows: GAGVSQSPRYKVAKRGQDVALRCDPISGHVSLFWYQQALGQGPEFLTYFQNEAQLDKSGLPSDRFFAERPEGSVSTLKIQRTQQEDSAVYLCASSLGGRNEKLFFGSGTQLSVL.

The V gene is TRBV2, the J gene TRBJ2-2; 8 nucleotides agree with TRBD1. This CDR3 contains 17 residues. V lost 3 bases and J lost 0; bases outside the gene matches: 6. The germline gives CDR1 SNHLY, CDR2 FYNNEI. The CDR3 nucleotides read TGTGCCAGCAGTGACCCCTTGGACAGGGCGAACACCGGGGAGCTGTTTTTT. Its translation is CASSDPLDRANTGELFF.

This clonotype was counted many times. The genes are TRBV7-2 and TRBJ2-2; 7 nucleotides line up with TRBD2. Per the germline V gene, CDR1 is SGHTA and CDR2 is FQGNSA. This CDR3 is built from 15 residues. Losses at the gene ends were 2 bases for V and 0 bases for J; bases not matched to a gene: 0. In DNA, the CDR3 is TGTGCCAGCAGCTTACTAGCGGCGAACACCGGGGAGCTGTTTTTT. Its protein is CASSLLAANTGELFF.

This clonotype was seen many times. The chain is built from TRBV5-4 and TRBJ1-2; no definite D call. This CDR3 contains 13 residues. Germline CDR1 SGHNT, CDR2 YYREEE (reference sequence). V was shortened by 0 bases and J by 8 bases, with 11 bases between the two germline ends. CDR3 coding DNA: TGTGCCAGCAGCTTGGCTTCCTCCGAGGGCTACACCTTC. The encoded protein is CASSLASSEGYTF.

This clonotype was counted only a few times. The CDR3 bases are TGCAGCGTTGAGGACAGCAACTCCTACGAGCAGTACTTC. Translation: CSVEDSNSYEQYF. The chain uses TRBV29-1 and TRBJ2-7, with D possibly matching TRBD1 (6 bases). The CDR3 is made up of 13 amino acids. V shed 3 bases and J shed 0 bases, with 9 bases lying between them. The V gene's germline CDR1 is SQVTM and CDR2 ANQGSEA.

A word on this clonotype: Sequence at one end of the junction differs from germline and may be a read error. V gene TRBV15 combines with J gene TRBJ1-4, with 7 bases lining up with TRBD1. The CDR3 covers 16 residues. Germline-derived CDR1 and CDR2 are LNHNV and YYDKDF (reference sequence). CDR3 sequence (DNA): TGTGACACCAGCAGAGATGGCAGGGGGGAGGGTGAAAAACTGTTTTTT. Protein sequence: CDTSRDGRGEGEKLFF.

Many counts were recorded for this clonotype. V and J are TRBV20-1 and TRBJ2-5; 8 bases are shared with TRBD2. Per the germline V gene, CDR1 is DFQATT and CDR2 is SNEGSKA (reference sequence). The CDR3 length is 16 residues. V was clipped by 1 base and J by 2 bases; unmatched bases: 9. DNA for the CDR3: TGCAGTGCTAGAGCAGGTAGCGGGGACCTACAAGAGACCCAGTACTTC. Its translation: CSARAGSGDLQETQYF.

This clonotype has at least ten counts. The V call is TRBV3-1, the J call TRBJ2-7; D is perhaps TRBD1 (7 bases). Germline V CDR1 and CDR2: LGHDT, YNNKEL (reference sequence). Trimming left V 3 bases short and J 3 bases short, with 12 bases between. This CDR3 has 14 amino acids. The CDR3 bases are TGTGCCAGCAGCCACGCGGGACAGTTCTACGAGCAGTACTTC. Amino acids: CASSHAGQFYEQYF.

This clonotype has more than one count but fewer than ten. The V gene is TRBV3-1, the J gene TRBJ2-3; D uncertain. V was pared by 4 bases and J by 4 bases, with 12 bases between. CDR1 LGHDT and CDR2 YNNKEL come from the germline V gene (reference sequence). The CDR3 has 14 amino acids. The CDR3 nucleotides read TGTGCCAGCAGCCTCGCGCCGAGCGCAGATACGCAGTATTTT. This translates into CASSLAPSADTQYF.

This clonotype has ten or more counts. CDR3 sequence: CAISESVGNTEAFF. CDR3 sequence (DNA): TGTGCCATCAGTGAGTCTGTTGGGAACACTGAAGCTTTCTTT. The genes are TRBV10-3 and TRBJ1-1, with unresolved D. Germline CDR1 and CDR2: ENHRY and SYGVKD. Trimming stripped 0 bases from V and 1 base from J, with 6 bases between. The length of the CDR3 is 14 residues.

A few counts support this clonotype. V and J are TRBV19 and TRBJ2-1; D possibly corresponds to TRBD2 (5 bases). The ends were cut back, 4 bases at V and 2 bases at J, with 12 bases in the middle. This CDR3 region has 15 residues. CDR1 is LNHDA, CDR2 SQIVND, per germline (reference sequence). The chain's CDR3 is CASSTSSSPYNEQFF. CDR3 in DNA: TGTGCCAGTAGTACTAGCAGTTCCCCCTACAATGAGCAGTTCTTC.

This clonotype is a singleton in its sample. The chain is built from TRBV4-2 and TRBJ2-5, with 8 nucleotides matching TRBD2. This CDR3 has 16 residues. Germline V gene data show CDR1 as LGHNA and CDR2 as YNFKEQ. After removal of 4 bases from V and 5 bases from J, the junction contained 12 bases not matched to a gene. The CDR3 nucleotides read TGTGCCAGCAGCCTCGCTTCGGGGGGGGGCCACGAGACCCAGTACTTC. Encoded protein: CASSLASGGGHETQYF.

The chain combines TRBV2 with TRBJ2-3, with unresolved D. Trimming took off 7 bases at V and 2 bases at J, with 4 bases between the two ends. From germline, CDR1 is SNHLY and CDR2 FYNNEI. The length of the CDR3 is 11 residues. The chain's CDR3 is CASTDTDTQYF. The CDR3 coding sequence is TGTGCCAGCACGGACACAGATACGCAGTATTTT.

Regarding this clonotype: A much larger clone is a single base away; this may be a read error. This rearrangement joins TRBV11-3 to TRBJ2-3, with TRBD2 matching 15 bases. The germline V gene has CDR1 SGHNT and CDR2 YENEEA. This CDR3 is 17 amino acids long. CDR3 amino acids: CACSPGLAGGKTDTQYF. In nucleotides, the CDR3 is TGTGCCTGCAGCCCCGGACTAGCGGGGGGGAAGACAGATACGCAGTATTTT. Together with reference TRBV11-3 and TRBJ2-3, the CDR3 gives the full variable domain: EAGVVQSPRYKIIEKKQPVAFWCNPISGHNTLYWYLQNLGQGPELLIRYENEEAVDDSQLPKDRFSAERLKGVDSTLKIQPAELGDSAVYLCACSPGLAGGKTDTQYFGPGTRLTVL.

This clonotype was counted many times. At one end the junction does not follow the germline gene, possibly because of a read error. The chain recombines TRBV5-1 with TRBJ1-1, with a possible D match to TRBD1 (5 bases). The CDR3 runs 13 residues. Germline CDR1 is SGHRS and CDR2 is YFSETQ. For the CDR3, the DNA is TGTGCCAGCAGTCTCACAGGGAACACTGAAGCTTTCTTT. Its protein is CASSLTGNTEAFF.

This clonotype was detected only once. At one boundary the junction diverges from the germline segment, which might be a read error. The chain has TRBV24-1 and TRBJ2-3; unclear D gene. Looked up from germline, CDR1 is KGHDR and CDR2 is SFDVKD. The length of the CDR3 is 15 residues. CDR3: CASSEFGQSTDTQYF. CDR3 DNA: TGTGCCAGCAGTGAGTTCGGGCAGAGCACAGATACGCAGTATTTT.

The V gene is TRBV19, the J gene TRBJ2-7, with D possibly TRBD1 on 5 matching bases. This CDR3 region has 14 residues. The germline gives CDR1 LNHDA, CDR2 SQIVND (reference sequence). Between the trimmed V and J ends, which lost 6 bases and 6 bases, there was a span of 18 bases. The chain's CDR3 is CASSPRVGASEQYF. For the CDR3, the DNA is TGTGCCAGTAGCCCCCGCGTTGGGGCTTCCGAGCAGTACTTC.

The rearrangement links TRBV2 to TRBJ1-2; tentative D call: TRBD1 (5 bases). The germline CDR1 and CDR2 sequences are SNHLY and FYNNEI. Trimming left V 6 bases short and J 7 bases short, with 9 bases between. This CDR3 has 11 residues. DNA for the CDR3: TGTGCCAGCAGGCAGGGAAGTGGCTACACCTTC. It specifies CASRQGSGYTF. Filled out from reference TRBV2 and TRBJ1-2, the complete variable domain reads EPEVTQTPSHQVTQMGQEVILRCVPISNHLYFYWYRQILGQKVEFLVSFYNNEISEKSEIFDDQFSVERPDGSNFTLKIRSTKLEDSAMYFCASRQGSGYTFGSGTRLTVV.

This clonotype has only a few counts. This sequence may be a read error, since a much larger clone differs from it by one base. The V and J genes are TRBV20-1 and TRBJ1-2; TRBD1 matches at 8 bases. Unmatched junction bases numbered 14, after V lost 1 base and J lost 7 bases. CDR3 length: 16 amino acids. Germline-derived CDR1 and CDR2 are DFQATT and SNEGSKA (reference sequence). The CDR3 protein is CSARAGGLHRPGGYTF. CDR3 nucleotide sequence: TGCAGTGCTAGAGCAGGGGGCCTACACCGTCCCGGTGGCTACACCTTC.